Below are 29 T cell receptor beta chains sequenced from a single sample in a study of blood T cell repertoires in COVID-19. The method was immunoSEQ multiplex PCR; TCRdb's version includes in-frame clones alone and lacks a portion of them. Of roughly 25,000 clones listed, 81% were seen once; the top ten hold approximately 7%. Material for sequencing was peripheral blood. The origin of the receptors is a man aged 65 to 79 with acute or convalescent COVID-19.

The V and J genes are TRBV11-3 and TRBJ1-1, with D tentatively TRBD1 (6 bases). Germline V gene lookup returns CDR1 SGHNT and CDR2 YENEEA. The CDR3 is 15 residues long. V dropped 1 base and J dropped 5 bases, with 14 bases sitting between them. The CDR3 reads CASSLATGRGTEAFF. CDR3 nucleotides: TGTGCCAGCAGCTTAGCAACAGGGAGGGGGACTGAAGCTTTCTTT.

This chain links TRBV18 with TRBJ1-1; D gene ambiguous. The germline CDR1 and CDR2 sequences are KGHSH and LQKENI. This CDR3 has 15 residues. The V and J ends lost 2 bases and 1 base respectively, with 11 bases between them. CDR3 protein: CASSPNRQENTEAFF. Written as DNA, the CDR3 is TGTGCCAGCTCACCAAACCGGCAGGAGAACACTGAAGCTTTCTTT.

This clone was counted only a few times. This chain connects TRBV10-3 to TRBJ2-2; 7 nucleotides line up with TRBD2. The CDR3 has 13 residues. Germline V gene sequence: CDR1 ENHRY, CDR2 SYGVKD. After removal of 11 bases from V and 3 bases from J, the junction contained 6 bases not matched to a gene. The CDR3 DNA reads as TGTGCCGCGGGGGACCCGTACACCGGGGAGCTGTTTTTT. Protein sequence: CAAGDPYTGELFF.

CDR3 loop: CASYSGTRGQETQYF. CDR3 bases: TGTGCCAGTTATAGCGGGACACGAGGTCAAGAGACCCAGTACTTC. The chain recombines TRBV14 with TRBJ2-5; 8 positions match TRBD2. After removal of 9 bases from V and 2 bases from J, the junction contained 11 bases not matched to a gene. Germline V CDR1 and CDR2: SGHDN, FVKESK. The CDR3 has 15 residues.

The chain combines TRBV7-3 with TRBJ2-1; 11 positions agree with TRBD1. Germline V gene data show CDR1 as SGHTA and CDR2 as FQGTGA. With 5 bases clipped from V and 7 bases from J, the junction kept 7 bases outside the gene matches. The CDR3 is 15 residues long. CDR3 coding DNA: TGTGCCAGCAGCCCAACGGACAGGGGGCAGAATGAGCAGTTCTTC. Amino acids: CASSPTDRGQNEQFF.

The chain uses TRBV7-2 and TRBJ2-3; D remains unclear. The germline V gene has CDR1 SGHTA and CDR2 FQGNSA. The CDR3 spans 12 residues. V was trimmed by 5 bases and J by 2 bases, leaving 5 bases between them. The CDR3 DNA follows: TGTGCCAGCAGCACTTTCACAGATACGCAGTATTTT. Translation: CASSTFTDTQYF.

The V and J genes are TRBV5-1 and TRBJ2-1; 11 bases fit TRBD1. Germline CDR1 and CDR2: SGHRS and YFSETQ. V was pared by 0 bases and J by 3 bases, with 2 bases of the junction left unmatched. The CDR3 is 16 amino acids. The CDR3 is CASSLVGTGGYNEQFF. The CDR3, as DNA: TGCGCCAGCAGCTTGGTGGGGACAGGGGGCTACAATGAGCAGTTCTTC. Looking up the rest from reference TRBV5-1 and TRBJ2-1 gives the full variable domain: KAGVTQTPRYLIKTRGQQVTLSCSPISGHRSVSWYQQTPGQGLQFLFEYFSETQRNKGNFPGRFSGRQFSNSRSEMNVSTLELGDSALYLCASSLVGTGGYNEQFFGPGTRLTVL.

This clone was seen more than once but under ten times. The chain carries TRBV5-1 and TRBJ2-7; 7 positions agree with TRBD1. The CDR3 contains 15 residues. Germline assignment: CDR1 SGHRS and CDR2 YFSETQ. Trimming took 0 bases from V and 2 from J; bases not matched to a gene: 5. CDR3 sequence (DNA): TGCGCCAGCAGCTTGGAACCCGGGACAGCCTACGAGCAGTACTTC. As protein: CASSLEPGTAYEQYF.

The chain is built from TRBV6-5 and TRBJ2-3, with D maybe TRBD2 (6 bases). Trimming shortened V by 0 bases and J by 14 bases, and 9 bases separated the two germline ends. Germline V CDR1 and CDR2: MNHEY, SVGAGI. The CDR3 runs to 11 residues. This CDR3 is CASSYSGSRYF. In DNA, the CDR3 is TGTGCCAGCAGTTACTCCGGGAGTCGGTATTTT.

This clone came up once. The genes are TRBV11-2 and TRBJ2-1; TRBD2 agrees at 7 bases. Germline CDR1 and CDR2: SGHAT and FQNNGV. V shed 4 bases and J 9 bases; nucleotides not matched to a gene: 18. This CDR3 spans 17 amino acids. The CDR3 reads CASSSRGRAGRFGEQFF. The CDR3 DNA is TGTGCCAGCAGCTCTCGTGGGAGGGCCGGTAGGTTTGGTGAGCAGTTCTTC.

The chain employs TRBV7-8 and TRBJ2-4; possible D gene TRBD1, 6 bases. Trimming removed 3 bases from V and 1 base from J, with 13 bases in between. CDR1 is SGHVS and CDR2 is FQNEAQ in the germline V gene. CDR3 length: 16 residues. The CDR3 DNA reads TGTGCCAGCAGCTTGGTCGCAGGGGAGGCCAAAAACATTCAGTACTTC. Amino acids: CASSLVAGEAKNIQYF. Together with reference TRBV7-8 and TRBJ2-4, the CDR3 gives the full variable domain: GAGVSQSPRYKVAKRGQDVALRCDPISGHVSLFWYQQALGQGPEFLTYFQNEAQLDKSGLPSDRFFAERPEGSVSTLKIQRTQQEDSAVYLCASSLVAGEAKNIQYFGAGTRLSVL.

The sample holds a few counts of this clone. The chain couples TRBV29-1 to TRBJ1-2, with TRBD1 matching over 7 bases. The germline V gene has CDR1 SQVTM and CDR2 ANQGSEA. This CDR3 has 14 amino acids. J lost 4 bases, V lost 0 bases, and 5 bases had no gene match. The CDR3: CSVEDPGTVYGYTF. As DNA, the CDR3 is TGCAGCGTTGAAGATCCCGGGACAGTCTATGGCTACACCTTC.

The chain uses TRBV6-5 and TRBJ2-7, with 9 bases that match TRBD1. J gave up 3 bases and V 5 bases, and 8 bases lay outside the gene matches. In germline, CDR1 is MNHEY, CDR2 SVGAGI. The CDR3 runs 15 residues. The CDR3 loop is CASSTGGVGLYEQYF. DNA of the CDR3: TGTGCCAGCAGTACAGGGGGCGTAGGCCTCTACGAGCAGTACTTC.

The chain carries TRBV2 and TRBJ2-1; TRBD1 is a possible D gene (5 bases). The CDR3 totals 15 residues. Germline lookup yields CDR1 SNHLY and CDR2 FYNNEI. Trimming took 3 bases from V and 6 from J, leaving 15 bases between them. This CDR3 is CASSDNRRRGNEQFF. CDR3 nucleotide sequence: TGTGCCAGCAGTGACAACAGGAGACGAGGCAATGAGCAGTTCTTC.

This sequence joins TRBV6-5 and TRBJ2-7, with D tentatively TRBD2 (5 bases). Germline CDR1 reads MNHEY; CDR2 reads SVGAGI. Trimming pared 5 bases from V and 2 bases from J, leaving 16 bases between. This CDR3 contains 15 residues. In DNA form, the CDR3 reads TGTGCCAGCAGTCCTAAGTTACTAGTCGCCTACGAGCAGTACTTC. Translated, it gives CASSPKLLVAYEQYF.

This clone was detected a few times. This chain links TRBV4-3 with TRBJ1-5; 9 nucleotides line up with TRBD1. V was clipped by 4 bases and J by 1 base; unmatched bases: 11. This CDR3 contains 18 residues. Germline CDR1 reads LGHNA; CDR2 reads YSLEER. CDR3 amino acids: CASSPGQGRGGSNQPQHF. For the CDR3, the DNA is TGCGCCAGCAGCCCGGGACAGGGACGTGGTGGAAGCAATCAGCCCCAGCATTTT.

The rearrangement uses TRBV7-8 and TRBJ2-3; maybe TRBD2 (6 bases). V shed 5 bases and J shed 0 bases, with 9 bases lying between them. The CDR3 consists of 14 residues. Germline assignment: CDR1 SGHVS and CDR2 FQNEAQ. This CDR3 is CASSRGTSTDTQYF. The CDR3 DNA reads TGTGCCAGCAGCCGAGGGACTAGCACAGATACGCAGTATTTT.

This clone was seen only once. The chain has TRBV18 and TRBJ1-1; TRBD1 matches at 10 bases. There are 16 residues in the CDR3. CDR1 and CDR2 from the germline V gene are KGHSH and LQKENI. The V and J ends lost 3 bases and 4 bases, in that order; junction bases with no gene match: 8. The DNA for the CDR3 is TGTGCCAGCTCACCGAGGGACAGGGGACGGGGCACTGAAGCTTTCTTT. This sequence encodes CASSPRDRGRGTEAFF.

DNA of the CDR3: TGTGCCAGCAGCCGGAACAGGGCCACTGAAGCTTTCTTT. Translated, it gives CASSRNRATEAFF. The chain has TRBV7-8 and TRBJ1-1; possibly TRBD1 for D (6 bases). The germline gives CDR1 SGHVS, CDR2 FQNEAQ. Trimming took 5 bases from V and 4 from J, leaving 11 bases between them. The CDR3 loop spans 13 amino acids.

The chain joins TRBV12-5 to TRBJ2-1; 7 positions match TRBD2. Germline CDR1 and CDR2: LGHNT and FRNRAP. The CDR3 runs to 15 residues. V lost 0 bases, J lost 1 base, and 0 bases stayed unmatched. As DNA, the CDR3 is TGTGCTAGTGGTTTGGTGCGGGGGTCCTACAATGAGCAGTTCTTC. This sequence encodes CASGLVRGSYNEQFF.

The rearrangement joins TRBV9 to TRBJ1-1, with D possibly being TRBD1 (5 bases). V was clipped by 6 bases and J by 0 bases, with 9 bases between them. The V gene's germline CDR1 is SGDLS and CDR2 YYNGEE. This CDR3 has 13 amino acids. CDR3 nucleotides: TGTGCCAGCACAGACAGACTGAACACTGAAGCTTTCTTT. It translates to CASTDRLNTEAFF.

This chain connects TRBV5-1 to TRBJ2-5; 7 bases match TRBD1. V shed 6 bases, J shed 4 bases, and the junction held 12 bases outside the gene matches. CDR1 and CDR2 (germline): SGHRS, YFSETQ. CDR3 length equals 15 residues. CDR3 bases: TGCGCCAGCACCTCACCTAGAGGGGGCGGAGAGACCCAGTACTTC. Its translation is CASTSPRGGGETQYF.

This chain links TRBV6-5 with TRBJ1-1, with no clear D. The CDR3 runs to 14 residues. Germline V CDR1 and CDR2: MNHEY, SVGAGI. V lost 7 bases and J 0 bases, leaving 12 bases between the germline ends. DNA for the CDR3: TGTGCCAGCAAACCCGGGGTTATGAACACTGAAGCTTTCTTT. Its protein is CASKPGVMNTEAFF.

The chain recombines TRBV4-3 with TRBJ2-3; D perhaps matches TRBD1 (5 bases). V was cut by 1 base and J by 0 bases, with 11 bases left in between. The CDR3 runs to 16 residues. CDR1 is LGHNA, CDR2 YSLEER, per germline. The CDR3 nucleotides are TGCGCCAGCAGCCAAGGCGAAGCAGGGAGCACAGATACGCAGTATTTT. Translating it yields CASSQGEAGSTDTQYF.

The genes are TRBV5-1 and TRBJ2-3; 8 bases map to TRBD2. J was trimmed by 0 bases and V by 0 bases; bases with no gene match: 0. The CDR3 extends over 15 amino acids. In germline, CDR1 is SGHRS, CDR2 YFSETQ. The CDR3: CASSLASGSTDTQYF. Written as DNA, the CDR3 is TGCGCCAGCAGCTTGGCTAGCGGGAGCACAGATACGCAGTATTTT.

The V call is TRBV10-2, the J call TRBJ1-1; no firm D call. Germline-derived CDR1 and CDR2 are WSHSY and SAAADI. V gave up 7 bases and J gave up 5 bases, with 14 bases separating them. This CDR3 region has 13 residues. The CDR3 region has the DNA TGCGCCAGCACGGGCGTCCGAGGGACTGAAGCTTTCTTT. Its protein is CASTGVRGTEAFF.

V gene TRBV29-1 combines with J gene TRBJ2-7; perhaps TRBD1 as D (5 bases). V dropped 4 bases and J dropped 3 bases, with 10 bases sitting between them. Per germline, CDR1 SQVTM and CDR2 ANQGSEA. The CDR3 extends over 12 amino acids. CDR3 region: CSVAQGGYEQYF. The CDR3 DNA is TGCAGCGTTGCCCAGGGCGGCTACGAGCAGTACTTC.

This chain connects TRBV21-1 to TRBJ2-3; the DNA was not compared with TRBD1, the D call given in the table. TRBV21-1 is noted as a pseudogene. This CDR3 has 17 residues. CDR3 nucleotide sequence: TGTGCCAGCAGGACGACAGGACCGATGCCTAGCACAGATACGCAGTATTTT. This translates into CASRTTGPMPSTDTQYF.

The CDR3 nucleotides are TGTGCCAGCAGTTACTCGGGGACAGTATTCTATGGCTACACCTTC. Amino acid sequence: CASSYSGTVFYGYTF. The J gene is TRBJ1-2, the V gene TRBV6-5, with 7 bases fitting TRBD1. CDR1 and CDR2 (germline): MNHEY, SVGAGI. This CDR3 comprises 15 residues. V was pared by 0 bases and J by 4 bases, with 5 bases of the junction left unmatched.